A selection of T cell receptor beta chains follows, all from one sample in a study of blood T cell repertoires in COVID-19. The data were produced by immunoSEQ multiplex PCR, yet TCRdb's version contains in-frame clones alone and is incomplete. The table lists tens of thousands of clones, roughly 90% of them singletons. The sequenced material came from peripheral blood. All receptors derive from a human donor in a cohort sampled during active COVID-19. The CDR3 runs from the conserved cysteine through the conserved F or W. D genes are given only for firm matches. Where a row states a size, it is once, few, many or the class of an expanded clone; other rows omit it.

d_gene: .; v_gene: TRBV28; abundance: .; j_gene: TRBJ2-2; CDR3nt: TGTGCCAGCAGTTTAGGGTGGCGGGGCACCTTGGCGAACACCGGGGAGCTGTTTTTT; CDR3aa: CASSLGWRGTLANTGELFF
d_gene: TRBD1; v_gene: TRBV7-2; abundance: .; j_gene: TRBJ2-1; CDR3nt: TGTGCCAGCAGCTTAAAAGGGAGGACAGGGGGGTACAATGAGCAGTTCTTC; CDR3aa: CASSLKGRTGGYNEQFF
d_gene: .; v_gene: TRBV30; abundance: .; j_gene: TRBJ1-5; CDR3nt: TGTGCCTGGAGTTCACAGGTAAATCAGCCCCAGCATTTT; CDR3aa: CAWSSQVNQPQHF
d_gene: TRBD1; v_gene: TRBV6-5; abundance: .; j_gene: TRBJ1-6; CDR3nt: TGTGCCAGCTCCCGGACAGGGGGTCGCTCACCCCTCCACTTT; CDR3aa: CASSRTGGRSPLHF
d_gene: .; v_gene: TRBV9; abundance: .; j_gene: TRBJ2-3; CDR3nt: TGTGCCAGCAGCGTAGGGACCCGGGGATTCTCTGGCACAGATACGCAGTATTTT; CDR3aa: CASSVGTRGFSGTDTQYF
d_gene: .; v_gene: TRBV7-2; abundance: once; j_gene: TRBJ2-7; CDR3nt: TGTGCCAGCAGCAACGGCGGGTGGATCGACGAGCAGTACTTC; CDR3aa: CASSNGGWIDEQYF
d_gene: .; v_gene: TRBV9; abundance: .; j_gene: TRBJ1-2; CDR3nt: TGTGCCAGCAGCGTAGATCAGGAGGCTAACTATGGCTACACCTTC; CDR3aa: CASSVDQEANYGYTF
d_gene: .; v_gene: TRBV7-2; abundance: once; j_gene: TRBJ2-2; CDR3nt: TGTGCCAGCAGCTTAGGGCTTATTGGCACCGGGGAGCTGTTTTTT; CDR3aa: CASSLGLIGTGELFF
d_gene: TRBD2; v_gene: TRBV28; abundance: .; j_gene: TRBJ2-1; CDR3nt: TGTGCCAGCAGTTCCCGACTAGCGGGAACTTACAATGAGCAGTTCTTC; CDR3aa: CASSSRLAGTYNEQFF
d_gene: TRBD1; v_gene: TRBV9; abundance: .; j_gene: TRBJ1-2; CDR3nt: TGTGCCAGCAGCCCGGGACAGGGGGCCTATGGCTACACCTTC; CDR3aa: CASSPGQGAYGYTF
d_gene: TRBD2; v_gene: TRBV5-1; abundance: .; j_gene: TRBJ2-2; CDR3nt: TGCGCCAGCAGCTTGCTAGCGGGGGGTACTACCGGGGAGCTGTTTTTT; CDR3aa: CASSLLAGGTTGELFF
d_gene: TRBD1; v_gene: TRBV18; abundance: .; j_gene: TRBJ1-3; CDR3nt: TGTGCCAGCTCACCACAAGGACAGGTCGCTGGAAACACCATATATTTT; CDR3aa: CASSPQGQVAGNTIYF
d_gene: .; v_gene: TRBV19; abundance: .; j_gene: TRBJ1-5; CDR3nt: TGTGCCAGTAGAGAAGGGGCTAGCAATCAGCCCCAGCATTTT; CDR3aa: CASREGASNQPQHF
d_gene: TRBD1; v_gene: TRBV14; abundance: .; j_gene: TRBJ1-5; CDR3nt: TGTGCCAGCAGCCAAGCGGACAGGGAGGACCAGCCCCAGCATTTT; CDR3aa: CASSQADREDQPQHF
d_gene: .; v_gene: TRBV7-9; abundance: .; j_gene: TRBJ1-5; CDR3nt: TGTGCCAGCAGCTTCGATTCGTTGCGCCCGGGAAGCAATCAGCCCCAGCATTTT; CDR3aa: CASSFDSLRPGSNQPQHF
d_gene: .; v_gene: TRBV4-3; abundance: .; j_gene: TRBJ2-6; CDR3nt: TGCGCCAGCAGCCAAGATTGGCGGCCTGGAGCCAACGTCCTGACTTTC; CDR3aa: CASSQDWRPGANVLTF
d_gene: TRBD1; v_gene: TRBV7-8; abundance: .; j_gene: TRBJ2-1; CDR3nt: TGTGCCAGCAGCTTAGTCCCGGGACAGGGGACCAATGAGCAGTTCTTC; CDR3aa: CASSLVPGQGTNEQFF
d_gene: TRBD2; v_gene: TRBV28; abundance: .; j_gene: TRBJ2-1; CDR3nt: TGTGCCAGCAGTTCGACGGGACTAGCGGGTCCCAGCTCCTACAATGAGCAGTTCTTC; CDR3aa: CASSSTGLAGPSSYNEQFF
d_gene: TRBD1; v_gene: TRBV23-1; abundance: .; j_gene: TRBJ1-6; CDR3nt: TGCGCCTCCCCAAGACAGGGGAACGCCTTTCTGGCCCTCCACTTT; CDR3aa: CASPRQGNAFLALHF
d_gene: TRBD2; v_gene: TRBV5-5; abundance: .; j_gene: TRBJ2-7; CDR3nt: TGTGCCAGCAGCCAAAGCCAGCGGGACCTCTCCTACGAGCAGTACTTC; CDR3aa: CASSQSQRDLSYEQYF
d_gene: TRBD2; v_gene: TRBV19; abundance: .; j_gene: TRBJ2-3; CDR3nt: TGTGCCAGTAAAAGGGGACTAGCGGGCCCAGATACGCAGTATTTT; CDR3aa: CASKRGLAGPDTQYF
d_gene: .; v_gene: TRBV7-9; abundance: .; j_gene: TRBJ2-7; CDR3nt: TGTGCCAGCAGCCACAGTTCCAACTCCTACGAGCAGTACTTC; CDR3aa: CASSHSSNSYEQYF
d_gene: TRBD2; v_gene: TRBV27; abundance: .; j_gene: TRBJ2-1; CDR3nt: TGTGCCAGCAGTCAGTCACTAGCGGCCCCCGGGTTCTTC; CDR3aa: CASSQSLAAPGFF
d_gene: TRBD1; v_gene: TRBV9; abundance: .; j_gene: TRBJ1-2; CDR3nt: TGTGCCAGCAGCGTAGGAGATGGACAGGGGGCCTATGGCTACACCTTC; CDR3aa: CASSVGDGQGAYGYTF
d_gene: .; v_gene: TRBV15; abundance: .; j_gene: TRBJ2-3; CDR3nt: TGTGCCACCAGCGGCGACTACGATACGCAGTATTTT; CDR3aa: CATSGDYDTQYF
d_gene: TRBD2; v_gene: TRBV7-8; abundance: .; j_gene: TRBJ2-5; CDR3nt: TGTGCCAGCAGCCTAAGGGCTAGCGGGGGGAACCAAGAGACCCAGTACTTC; CDR3aa: CASSLRASGGNQETQYF
d_gene: TRBD1; v_gene: TRBV5-4; abundance: .; j_gene: TRBJ1-1; CDR3nt: TGTGCCAGCAGCTTGGAACGCAGGGGGCTTCAGGCTTTCTTT; CDR3aa: CASSLERRGLQAFF
d_gene: .; v_gene: TRBV12-3/TRBV12-4; abundance: .; j_gene: TRBJ2-2; CDR3nt: TGTGCCAGCAGTTTTCAGGGCACCGGGGAGCTGTTTTTT; CDR3aa: CASSFQGTGELFF
d_gene: .; v_gene: TRBV5-4; abundance: .; j_gene: TRBJ2-3; CDR3nt: TGTGCCAGCAGCTTGATCGGGGGAAGTGGAGATACGCAGTATTTT; CDR3aa: CASSLIGGSGDTQYF
d_gene: TRBD1; v_gene: TRBV9; abundance: .; j_gene: TRBJ2-2; CDR3nt: TGTGCCAGCAGCGCTGACAGGGCTGGCACCGGGGAGCTGTTTTTT; CDR3aa: CASSADRAGTGELFF
d_gene: TRBD1; v_gene: TRBV7-2; abundance: .; j_gene: TRBJ2-3; CDR3nt: TGTGCCACCCTCTTGGCACAGGGGCCAGATACGCAGTATTTT; CDR3aa: CATLLAQGPDTQYF
d_gene: TRBD1; v_gene: TRBV29-1; abundance: .; j_gene: TRBJ1-5; CDR3nt: TGCAGCGCAAGACAGGGTCCTACGGGGCCCCAGCATTTT; CDR3aa: CSARQGPTGPQHF
d_gene: .; v_gene: TRBV18; abundance: .; j_gene: TRBJ2-7; CDR3nt: TGTGCCAGCTCACCTATTACTCAAGGGGCCTACGAGCAGTACTTC; CDR3aa: CASSPITQGAYEQYF
d_gene: .; v_gene: TRBV7-2; abundance: .; j_gene: TRBJ1-3; CDR3nt: TGTGCCAGCAGCCGGGACATCTCTGGAAACACCATATATTTT; CDR3aa: CASSRDISGNTIYF
d_gene: TRBD2; v_gene: TRBV19; abundance: .; j_gene: TRBJ2-1; CDR3nt: TGTGCCAGTAGTATAAAAGTTAGCGGGGGACACCAAAGGAATGAGCAGTTCTTC; CDR3aa: CASSIKVSGGHQRNEQFF
d_gene: TRBD1; v_gene: TRBV6-5; abundance: .; j_gene: TRBJ1-1; CDR3nt: TGTGCCAGCAGTTACACTCAGGACAGGGTTGAAGCTTTCTTT; CDR3aa: CASSYTQDRVEAFF
d_gene: .; v_gene: TRBV28; abundance: .; j_gene: TRBJ1-2; CDR3nt: TGTGCCAGCAGTCCCCGAGTCGCGGGCTGGGGCTACACCTTC; CDR3aa: CASSPRVAGWGYTF
d_gene: .; v_gene: TRBV29-1; abundance: .; j_gene: TRBJ1-5; CDR3nt: TGCAGCGTTGGGAGGGGCGGTAATCAGCCCCAGCATTTT; CDR3aa: CSVGRGGNQPQHF
d_gene: TRBD2; v_gene: TRBV7-2; abundance: .; j_gene: TRBJ2-7; CDR3nt: TGTGCCAGCAGCCCAGAGCGGACTAGTGCGCCCTACGAGCAGTACTTC; CDR3aa: CASSPERTSAPYEQYF
d_gene: TRBD1; v_gene: TRBV5-4; abundance: .; j_gene: TRBJ2-7; CDR3nt: TGTGCCAGCAGCTTAGAGACAGGGGGGCGCTACTTC; CDR3aa: CASSLETGGRYF
d_gene: .; v_gene: TRBV9; abundance: .; j_gene: TRBJ1-2; CDR3nt: TGTGCCAGCAAGCCTGGAACAGGCATCTATGGCTACACCTTC; CDR3aa: CASKPGTGIYGYTF
d_gene: .; v_gene: TRBV5-1; abundance: .; j_gene: TRBJ2-1; CDR3nt: TGCGCCAGCAGGTATGAGGCGGGGACTGGGAATGAGCAGTTCTTC; CDR3aa: CASRYEAGTGNEQFF
d_gene: TRBD1; v_gene: TRBV2; abundance: once; j_gene: TRBJ1-1; CDR3nt: TGTGCCAGCAGTCGGGACAGGGGATCGGGAGCCACTGAAGCTTTCTTT; CDR3aa: CASSRDRGSGATEAFF
d_gene: .; v_gene: TRBV19; abundance: once; j_gene: TRBJ2-1; CDR3nt: TGTGCCAGTAGTATAGGCGCACAGGGCTACAATGAGCAGTTCTTC; CDR3aa: CASSIGAQGYNEQFF
d_gene: TRBD1; v_gene: TRBV27; abundance: .; j_gene: TRBJ1-2; CDR3nt: TGTGCCAGCAAAGGACAGGGGAACTATGGCTACACCTTC; CDR3aa: CASKGQGNYGYTF
d_gene: .; v_gene: TRBV10-3; abundance: once; j_gene: TRBJ1-2; CDR3nt: TGTGCCATCAGGAGTGACATAACGAACTATGGCTACACCTTC; CDR3aa: CAIRSDITNYGYTF